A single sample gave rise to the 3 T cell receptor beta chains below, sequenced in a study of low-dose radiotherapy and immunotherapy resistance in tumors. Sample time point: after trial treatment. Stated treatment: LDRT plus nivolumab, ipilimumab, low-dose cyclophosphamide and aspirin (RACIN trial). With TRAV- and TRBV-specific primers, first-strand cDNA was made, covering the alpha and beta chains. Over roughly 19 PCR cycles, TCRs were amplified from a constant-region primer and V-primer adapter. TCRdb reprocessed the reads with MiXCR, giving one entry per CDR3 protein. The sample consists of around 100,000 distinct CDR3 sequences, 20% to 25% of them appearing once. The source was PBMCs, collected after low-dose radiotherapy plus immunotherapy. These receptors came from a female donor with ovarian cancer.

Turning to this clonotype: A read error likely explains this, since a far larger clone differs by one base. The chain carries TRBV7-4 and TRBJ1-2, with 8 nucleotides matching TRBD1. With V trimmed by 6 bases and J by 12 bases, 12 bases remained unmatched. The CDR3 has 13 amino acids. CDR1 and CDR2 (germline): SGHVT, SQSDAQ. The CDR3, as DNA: TGTGCCAGCAGGAGCGACAGGGGCAAAGGCCACACCTTC. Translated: CASRSDRGKGHTF.

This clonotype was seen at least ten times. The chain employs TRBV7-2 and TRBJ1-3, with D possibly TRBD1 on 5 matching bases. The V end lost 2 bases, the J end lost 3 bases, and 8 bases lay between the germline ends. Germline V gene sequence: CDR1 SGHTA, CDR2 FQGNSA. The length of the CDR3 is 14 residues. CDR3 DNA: TGTGCCAGCAGCTTAAGGGGAATTGGAAACACCATATATTTT. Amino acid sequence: CASSLRGIGNTIYF.

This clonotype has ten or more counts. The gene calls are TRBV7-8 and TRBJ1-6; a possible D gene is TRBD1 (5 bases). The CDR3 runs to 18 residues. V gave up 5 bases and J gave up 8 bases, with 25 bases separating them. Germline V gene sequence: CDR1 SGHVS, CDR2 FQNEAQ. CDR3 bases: TGTGCCAGCAGCCCAATCTCGGGCCCCGGCAGGGCCCATTCACCCCTCCACTTT. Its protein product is CASSPISGPGRAHSPLHF.